This record concerns one T cell receptor (beta chain) sequence. Its antigen is currently unknown. This sample was taken from a study of cytomegalovirus exposure and HLA in healthy donors. Use of 60 Vbeta and 13 Jbeta primers characterized the PCR. Profiling relied on immunoSEQ multiplex PCR, and the TCRdb table lists in-frame clones only, not all of them. The sample records around 140,000 clones, approximately 80% being singletons. Study results and caveats: Most CMV-associated TCR beta chains appeared HLA-restricted in a later analysis. When analyzed later, a missense DCLRE1C variant was found to be linked to TCR beta V- and J-gene trimming. The presence/absence work took it that sequencing depth was about the same across donors.

This CDR3 region has 17 residues. The germline gives CDR1 MNHNS, CDR2 SASEGT. V was pared by 3 bases and J by 4 bases, with 18 bases between. The chain couples TRBV6-1 to TRBJ2-2, with D perhaps matching TRBD1 (5 bases). The sample comprised PBMCs. This sequence was found in a woman aged 40 to 55 in good health and CMV-seronegative. CDR3 bases: TGTGCCAGCAGTGATCATAGACATTTCCAGGGCACCGGGGAGCTGTTTTTT. This codes for CASSDHRHFQGTGELFF.